The present TCR beta chain was sequenced within a study of cytomegalovirus exposure and HLA in healthy donors (dated by TCRdb to about 2017). About the investigation overall: The roughly 670 repertoires of the first cohort and the 120 validation repertoires were produced on the same platform, according to a later analysis. The study was designed to test whether signatures of past pathogen exposure could be identified by cataloging public T cell receptors. Besides the first cohort of around 670 subjects, a separate validation cohort made up of over 100 different subjects was used. The study combined high-throughput TCR immunosequencing, statistical association of individual TCRs with disease status, and machine learning to predict cytomegalovirus infection status.

The donors were included in the validation cohort of around 120 subjects, a group kept apart from the roughly 670-subject first cohort. Library method: the immunoSEQ multiplex PCR assay. From the authors' description of their analysis: A statistical classification framework was built for diagnosing cytomegalovirus status from the catalog of TCR beta chain sequences. Sourced from immuneACCESS, this table was stored by TCRdb with only in-frame sequences that have V and J called. A share of the clones is absent; for the studies checked, an unresolved V gene accounts for under half, and the remainder has no known explanation. V, J and clone size were drawn from that table, and D and trimming were deduced from the DNA. The sample contains about 86,000 clones, 90% to 95% of them found a single time. 0.67% of the sample goes to the ten largest clones. Counted from cysteine to phenylalanine, this CDR3 has 16 amino acids. Only the CDR3 part of the read is kept: 48 bases, read in frame from the first base. V gives up 1 base and J gives up 0 bases, and the segment between their germline ends measures 11 bases. The germline V gene encodes CDR1 SGHDN and CDR2 FVKESK.

Overall results and qualifications from the work: The classifier was reported to diagnose cytomegalovirus status with high specificity and sensitivity in both the original cohort and the validation cohort. According to the authors, the approach could potentially be generalized to other disease states and immunological phenotypes. A few of the identified cytomegalovirus-associated TCR beta chains were confirmed in vitro to be specific for cytomegalovirus antigens. Across donors, most TCR sequences were observed very rarely, whereas some public TCRs were present in many individuals. A later analysis had no HLA typing for the validation cohort, so co-occurrence there was scored across all 110 or so repertoires. In a later analysis, TCRs clustered in the first cohort were found to also tend to co-occur in the roughly 130 validation repertoires, with 90% to 95% of cluster scores above 0. The study gave a list of 150 to 200 TCR beta chains associated with cytomegalovirus.

In the case of this clone: What antigen it recognizes has not been identified. No much larger clone is present one base from it, and per-base qualities are unavailable.

The sample taken for sequencing was PBMCs. The chain couples TRBV14 to TRBJ2-3; tentative D gene TRBD2, with 6 bases matching. This TCR was recovered from a man aged 18-30 years in good health and CMV-seronegative. CDR3 protein: CASSQVSAGSTDTQYF. Read as DNA, the sequence is TGTGCCAGCAGCCAAGTCTCGGCGGGGAGCACAGATACGCAGTATTTT.